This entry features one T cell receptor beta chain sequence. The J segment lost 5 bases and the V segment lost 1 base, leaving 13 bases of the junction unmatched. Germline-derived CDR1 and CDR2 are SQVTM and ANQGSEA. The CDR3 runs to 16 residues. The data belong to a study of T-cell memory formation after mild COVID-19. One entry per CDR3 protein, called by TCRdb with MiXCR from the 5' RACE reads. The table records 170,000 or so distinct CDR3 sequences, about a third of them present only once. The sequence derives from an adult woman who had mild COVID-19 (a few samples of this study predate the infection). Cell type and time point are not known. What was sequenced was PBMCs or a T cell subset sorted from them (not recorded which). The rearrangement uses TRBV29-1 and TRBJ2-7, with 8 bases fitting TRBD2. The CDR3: CSVEAPGAGALDEQYF. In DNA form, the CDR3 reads TGCAGCGTTGAAGCCCCGGGAGCGGGAGCCCTCGACGAGCAGTACTTC.